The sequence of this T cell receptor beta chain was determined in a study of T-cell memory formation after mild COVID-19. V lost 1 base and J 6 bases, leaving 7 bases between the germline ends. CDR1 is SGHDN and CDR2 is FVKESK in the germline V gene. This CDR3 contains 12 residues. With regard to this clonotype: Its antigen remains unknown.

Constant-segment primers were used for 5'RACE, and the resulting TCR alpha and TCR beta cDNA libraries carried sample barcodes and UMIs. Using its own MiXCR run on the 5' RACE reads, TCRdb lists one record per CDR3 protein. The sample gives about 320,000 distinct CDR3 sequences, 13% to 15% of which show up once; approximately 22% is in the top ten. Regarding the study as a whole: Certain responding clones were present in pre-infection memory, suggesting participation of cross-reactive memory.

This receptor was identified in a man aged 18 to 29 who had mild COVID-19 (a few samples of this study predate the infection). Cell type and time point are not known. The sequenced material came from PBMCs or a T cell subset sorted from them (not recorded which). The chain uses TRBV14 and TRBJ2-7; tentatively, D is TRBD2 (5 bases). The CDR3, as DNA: TGTGCCAGCAGCCAAGGACTACTCGAGCAGTACGTC. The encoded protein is CASSQGLLEQYV.